This TCR beta chain derives from a study of beta chain features in type 1 diabetes. Study summary: When patients were set against healthy donors, age, gender and cell yields were similar.

Expressed TCRB transcripts were sequenced after all isolated RNA was converted to cDNA. Produced via immunoSEQ multiplex PCR; TCRdb's table is partial and in-frame only. The sample shows tens of thousands of clones, about 69% of them seen only once. Study results and limitations: Any role of HLA type in TCRB rearrangement remained unresolved here. Significant though moderate, a shortening of TCRB CDR3s appeared in all four CD4+ subsets of Type 1 diabetes patients.

Sorted cells reached over 95% purity in every population. To note about this clone: No antigen is known for it.

The sequencing input was Tregs from blood. The source is a man aged 18 to 35 with type 1 diabetes.

The CDR3 DNA reads TGTGCCAGCAGCGTAGGATCGGGGAGTGAGCAGTTCTTC. Its translation: CASSVGSGSEQFF. This chain uses TRBV9 with TRBJ2-1; the D gene is possibly TRBD2 (5 bases). Trimming took 0 bases from V and 9 from J, leaving 10 bases between them. Per the germline V gene, CDR1 is SGDLS and CDR2 is YYNGEE. The CDR3 runs to 13 residues.